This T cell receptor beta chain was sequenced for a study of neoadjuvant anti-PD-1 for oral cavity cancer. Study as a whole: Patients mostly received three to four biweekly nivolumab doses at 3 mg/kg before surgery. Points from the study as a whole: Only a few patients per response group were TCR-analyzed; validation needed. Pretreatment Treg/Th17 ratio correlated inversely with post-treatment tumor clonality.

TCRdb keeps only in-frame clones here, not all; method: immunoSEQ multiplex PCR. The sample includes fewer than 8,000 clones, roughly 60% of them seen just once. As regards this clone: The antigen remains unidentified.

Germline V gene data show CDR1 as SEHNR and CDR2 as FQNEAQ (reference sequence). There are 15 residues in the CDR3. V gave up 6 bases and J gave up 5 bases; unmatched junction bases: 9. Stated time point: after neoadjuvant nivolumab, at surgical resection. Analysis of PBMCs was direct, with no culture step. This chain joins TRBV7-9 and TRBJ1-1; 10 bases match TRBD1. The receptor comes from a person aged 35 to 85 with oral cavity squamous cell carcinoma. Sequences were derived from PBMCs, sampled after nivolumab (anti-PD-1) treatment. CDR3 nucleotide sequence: TGTGCCAGCAGACATAAGACAGGGGGCGAGACTGAAGCTTTCTTT. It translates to CASRHKTGGETEAFF.